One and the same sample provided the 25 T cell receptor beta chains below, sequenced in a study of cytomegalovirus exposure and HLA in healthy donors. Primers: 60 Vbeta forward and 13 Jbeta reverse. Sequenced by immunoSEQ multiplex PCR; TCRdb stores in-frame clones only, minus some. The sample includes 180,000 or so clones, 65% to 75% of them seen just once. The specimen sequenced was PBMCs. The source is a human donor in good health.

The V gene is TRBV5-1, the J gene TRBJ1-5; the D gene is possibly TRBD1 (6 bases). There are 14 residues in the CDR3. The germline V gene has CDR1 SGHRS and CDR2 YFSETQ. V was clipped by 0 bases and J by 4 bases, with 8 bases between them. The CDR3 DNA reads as TGCGCCAGCAGCTTGGTAGGGGGTAATCAGCCCCAGCATTTT. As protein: CASSLVGGNQPQHF.

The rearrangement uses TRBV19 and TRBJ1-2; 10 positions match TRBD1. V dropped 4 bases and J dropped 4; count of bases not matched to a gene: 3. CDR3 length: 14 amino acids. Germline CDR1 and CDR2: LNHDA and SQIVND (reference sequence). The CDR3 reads CASSTGDRGYGYTF. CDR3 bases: TGTGCCAGTAGTACCGGGGACAGGGGCTATGGCTACACCTTC. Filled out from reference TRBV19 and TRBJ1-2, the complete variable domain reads DGGITQSPKYLFRKEGQNVTLSCEQNLNHDAMYWYRQDPGQGLRLIYYSQIVNDFQKGDIAEGYSVSREKKESFPLTVTSAQKNPTAFYLCASSTGDRGYGYTFGSGTRLTVV.

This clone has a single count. CDR3 sequence (DNA): TGCGCCAGCAGCTTGGCCGAGCTGACGGGGTACCCTGGAAACACCATATATTTT. It specifies CASSLAELTGYPGNTIYF. The chain is built from TRBV5-1 and TRBJ1-3; D gene ambiguous. Germline lookup yields CDR1 SGHRS and CDR2 YFSETQ. The V gene lost 0 bases and the J gene lost 2 bases, with 18 bases spanning the gap. The CDR3 is made up of 18 amino acids.

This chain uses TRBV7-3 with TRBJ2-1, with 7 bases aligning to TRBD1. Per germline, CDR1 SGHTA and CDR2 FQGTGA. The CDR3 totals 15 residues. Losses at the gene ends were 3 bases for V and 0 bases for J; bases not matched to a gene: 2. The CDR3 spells CASSFDRASYNEQFF. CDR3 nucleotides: TGTGCCAGCAGCTTTGACAGGGCCTCCTACAATGAGCAGTTCTTC.

The CDR3 protein is CASSQDMLAETQYF. Here the CDR3 DNA reads TGTGCCAGCAGCCAAGATATGCTAGCGGAGACCCAGTACTTC. The chain uses TRBV14 and TRBJ2-5, with D tentatively TRBD2 (6 bases). There are 14 residues in the CDR3. The germline V gene has CDR1 SGHDN and CDR2 FVKESK. V was cut by 0 bases and J by 5 bases, with 10 bases left in between.

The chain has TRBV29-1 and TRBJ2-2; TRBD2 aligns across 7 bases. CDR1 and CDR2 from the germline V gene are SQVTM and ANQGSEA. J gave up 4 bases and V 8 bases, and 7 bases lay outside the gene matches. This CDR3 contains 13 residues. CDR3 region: CSPGGGVTGELFF. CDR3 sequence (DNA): TGCAGCCCGGGTGGGGGGGTCACCGGGGAGCTGTTTTTT.

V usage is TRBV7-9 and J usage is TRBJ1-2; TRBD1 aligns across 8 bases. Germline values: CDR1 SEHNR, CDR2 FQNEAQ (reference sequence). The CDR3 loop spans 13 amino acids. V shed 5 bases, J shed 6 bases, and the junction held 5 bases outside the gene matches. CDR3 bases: TGTGCCAGCAGCCTAGACAGGGGAGATGGCTACACCTTC. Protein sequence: CASSLDRGDGYTF.

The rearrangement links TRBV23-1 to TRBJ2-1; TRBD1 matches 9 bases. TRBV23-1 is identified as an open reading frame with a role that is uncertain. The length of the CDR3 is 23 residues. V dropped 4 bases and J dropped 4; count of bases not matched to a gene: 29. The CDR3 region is CASSPPTGGGTPRSRQNYNEQFF. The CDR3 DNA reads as TGCGCCAGCAGTCCGCCCACAGGGGGCGGTACCCCTCGATCGCGGCAAAATTACAATGAGCAGTTCTTC.

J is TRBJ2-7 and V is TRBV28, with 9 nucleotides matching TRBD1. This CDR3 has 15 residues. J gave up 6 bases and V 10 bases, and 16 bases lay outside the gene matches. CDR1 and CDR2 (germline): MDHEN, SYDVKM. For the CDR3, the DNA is TGTGCCATAGGGGGGGGACAGGGAGGAAGAGGCGAGCAGTACTTC. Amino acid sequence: CAIGGGQGGRGEQYF.

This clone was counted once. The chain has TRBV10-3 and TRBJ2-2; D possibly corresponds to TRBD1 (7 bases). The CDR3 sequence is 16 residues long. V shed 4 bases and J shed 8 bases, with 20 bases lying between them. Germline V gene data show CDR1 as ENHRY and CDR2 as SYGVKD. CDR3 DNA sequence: TGTGCCATCAGTGCCCCCCTCTGGAGGGGGCGAGGGGAGCTGTTTTTT. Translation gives CAISAPLWRGRGELFF.

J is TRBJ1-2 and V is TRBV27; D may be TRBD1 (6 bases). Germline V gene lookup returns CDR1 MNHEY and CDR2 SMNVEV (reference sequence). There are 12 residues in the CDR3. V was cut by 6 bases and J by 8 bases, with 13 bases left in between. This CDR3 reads CASRSTGTGYTF. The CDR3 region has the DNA TGTGCCAGCAGGTCTACAGGGACCGGCTACACCTTC.

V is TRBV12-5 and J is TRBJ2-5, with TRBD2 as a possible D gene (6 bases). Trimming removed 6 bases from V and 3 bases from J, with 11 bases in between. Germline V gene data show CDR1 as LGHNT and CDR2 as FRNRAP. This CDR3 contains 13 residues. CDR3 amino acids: CASGWGVEETQYF. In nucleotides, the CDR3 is TGTGCTAGTGGGTGGGGGGTTGAAGAGACCCAGTACTTC.

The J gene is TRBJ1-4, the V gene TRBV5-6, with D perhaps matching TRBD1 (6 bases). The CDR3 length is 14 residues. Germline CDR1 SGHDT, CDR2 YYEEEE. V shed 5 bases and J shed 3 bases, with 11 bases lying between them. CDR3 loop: CASRLGGANEKLFF. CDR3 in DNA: TGTGCCAGCAGATTAGGGGGGGCTAATGAAAAACTGTTTTTT.

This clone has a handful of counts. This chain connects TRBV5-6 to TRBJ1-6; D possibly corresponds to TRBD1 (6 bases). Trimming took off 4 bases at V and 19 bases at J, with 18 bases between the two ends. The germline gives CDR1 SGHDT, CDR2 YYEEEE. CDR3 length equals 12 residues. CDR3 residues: CASSAGTRFFHF. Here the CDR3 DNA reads TGTGCCAGCAGCGCCGGGACAAGGTTTTTTCACTTT. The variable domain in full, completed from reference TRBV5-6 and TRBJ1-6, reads DAGVTQSPTHLIKTRGQQVTLRCSPKSGHDTVSWYQQALGQGPQFIFQYYEEEERQRGNFPDRFSGHQFPNYSSELNVNALLLGDSALYLCASSAGTRFFHFGNGTRLTVT.

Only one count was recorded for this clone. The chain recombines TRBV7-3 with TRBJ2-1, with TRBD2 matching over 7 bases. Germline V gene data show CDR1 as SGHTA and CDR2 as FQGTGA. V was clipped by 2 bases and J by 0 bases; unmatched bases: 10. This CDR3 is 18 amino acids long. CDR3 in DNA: TGTGCCAGCAGCTTAGGTAGGATCGGGGGGAGCTCCTACAATGAGCAGTTCTTC. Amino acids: CASSLGRIGGSSYNEQFF.

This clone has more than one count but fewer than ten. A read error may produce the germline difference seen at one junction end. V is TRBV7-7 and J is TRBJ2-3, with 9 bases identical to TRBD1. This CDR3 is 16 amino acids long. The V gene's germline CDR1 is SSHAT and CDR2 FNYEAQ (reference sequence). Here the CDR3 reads CASSEGTGRAVDTQYF. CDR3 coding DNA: TGTGCTAGCAGCGAAGGGACAGGGAGGGCAGTAGATACGCAGTATTTT.

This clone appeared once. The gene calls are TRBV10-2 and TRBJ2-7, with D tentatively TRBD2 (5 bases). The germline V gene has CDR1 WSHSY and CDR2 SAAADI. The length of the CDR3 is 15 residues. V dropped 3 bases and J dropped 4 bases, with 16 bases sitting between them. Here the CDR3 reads CASSERGWSGYEQYF. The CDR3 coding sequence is TGCGCCAGCAGTGAACGGGGATGGAGTGGGTACGAGCAGTACTTC.

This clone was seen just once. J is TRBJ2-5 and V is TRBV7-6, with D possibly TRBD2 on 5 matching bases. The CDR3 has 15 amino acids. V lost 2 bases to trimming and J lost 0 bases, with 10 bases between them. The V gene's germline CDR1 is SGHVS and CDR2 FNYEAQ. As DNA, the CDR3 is TGTGCCAGCAGCTTATACGGGCGGGACCAAGAGACCCAGTACTTC. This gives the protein CASSLYGRDQETQYF.

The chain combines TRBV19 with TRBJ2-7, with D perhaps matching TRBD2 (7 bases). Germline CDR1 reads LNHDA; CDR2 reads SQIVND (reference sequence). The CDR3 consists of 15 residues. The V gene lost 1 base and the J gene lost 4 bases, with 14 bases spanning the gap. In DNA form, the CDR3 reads TGTGCCAGTAGTATAGTGGGAGGGGGGGGATACGAGCAGTACTTC. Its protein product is CASSIVGGGGYEQYF.

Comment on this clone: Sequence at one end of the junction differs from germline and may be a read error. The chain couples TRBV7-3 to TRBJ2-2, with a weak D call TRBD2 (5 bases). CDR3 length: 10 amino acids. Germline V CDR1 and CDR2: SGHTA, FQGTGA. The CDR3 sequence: CARPHGEPFF. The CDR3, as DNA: TGTGCCCGCCCGCACGGGGAGCCGTTTTTT.

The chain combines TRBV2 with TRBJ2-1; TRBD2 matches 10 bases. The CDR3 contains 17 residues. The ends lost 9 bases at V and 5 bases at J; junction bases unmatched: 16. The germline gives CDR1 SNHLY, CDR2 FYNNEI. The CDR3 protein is CARPGGLAGDINNEQFF. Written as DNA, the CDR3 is TGTGCCAGACCGGGAGGGCTAGCGGGGGATATCAACAATGAGCAGTTCTTC.

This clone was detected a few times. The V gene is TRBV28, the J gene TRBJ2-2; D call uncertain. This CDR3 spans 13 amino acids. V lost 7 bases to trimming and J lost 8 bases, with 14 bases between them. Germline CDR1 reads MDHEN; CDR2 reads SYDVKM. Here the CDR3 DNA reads TGTGCCAGCAATCAAGTCCGAGTAGGGGAGCTGTTTTTT. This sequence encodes CASNQVRVGELFF.

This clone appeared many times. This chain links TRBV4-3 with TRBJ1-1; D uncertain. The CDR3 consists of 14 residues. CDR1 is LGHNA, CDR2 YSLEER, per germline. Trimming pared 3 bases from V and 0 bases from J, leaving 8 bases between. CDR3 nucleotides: TGCGCCAGCAGCCAGGGCCAGGTGAACACTGAAGCTTTCTTT. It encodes CASSQGQVNTEAFF.

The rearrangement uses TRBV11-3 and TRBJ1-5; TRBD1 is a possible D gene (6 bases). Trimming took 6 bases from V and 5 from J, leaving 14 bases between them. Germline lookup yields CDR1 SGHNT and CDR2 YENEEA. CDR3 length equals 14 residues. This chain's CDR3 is CASRRQGIYQPQHF. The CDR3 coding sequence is TGTGCCAGCAGACGTCAGGGGATCTATCAGCCCCAGCATTTT.

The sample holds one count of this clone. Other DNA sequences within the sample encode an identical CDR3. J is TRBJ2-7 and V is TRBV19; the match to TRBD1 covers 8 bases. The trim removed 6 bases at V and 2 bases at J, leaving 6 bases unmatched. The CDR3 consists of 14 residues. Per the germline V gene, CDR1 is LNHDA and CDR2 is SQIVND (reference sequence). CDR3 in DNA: TGTGCCAGTAGCCCCGGACAGGGTCCCTACGAGCAGTACTTC. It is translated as CASSPGQGPYEQYF.